A single sample gave rise to the 25 T cell receptor beta chains below, sequenced in a study of T and B cells in COVID-19 patients. Each TRB amplification used about 220-500 ng of genomic DNA from blood. BIOMED2 TRB-A/B primer pools were used in multiplex TRB PCR. MiXCR, run by TCRdb on the multiplex PCR reads, gives a single entry per CDR3 protein. The repertoire holds 3,500 to 4,500 distinct CDR3 sequences, with less than 25% as singletons. Sequenced material: blood. The receptors here all came from a human donor with active COVID-19.

In this sample, this clonotype turned up many times. The chain carries TRBV10-3 and TRBJ2-3; the match to TRBD2 covers 7 bases. J gave up 0 bases and V 8 bases, and 2 bases lay outside the gene matches. The CDR3 is 13 amino acids. Germline CDR1 ENHRY, CDR2 SYGVKD. CDR3 residues: CAILAASTDTQYF. In DNA form, the CDR3 reads TGTGCCATCCTAGCGGCTAGCACAGATACGCAGTATTTT.

On this clonotype: A much larger clone differs by one base, so this may be a read error. A read error is likely, as this CDR3 ends without the conserved phenylalanine or tryptophan. V is TRBV7-9 and J is TRBJ2-1; the D call may be TRBD1 or TRBD2 (5 bases each). V shed 1 base and J shed 0 bases, with 7 bases lying between them. CDR3 length: 15 residues. In germline, CDR1 is SEHNR, CDR2 FQNEAQ (reference sequence). The CDR3 sequence is CASSLGGGSYNEQFL. For the CDR3, the DNA is TGTGCCAGCAGCTTAGGTGGGGGCTCCTACAATGAGCAGTTCTTA.

The chain couples TRBV20-1 to TRBJ2-7; 7 bases fit TRBD2. This CDR3 contains 13 residues. CDR1 is DFQATT, CDR2 SNEGSKA, per germline (reference sequence). Losses at the gene ends were 6 bases for V and 1 base for J; bases not matched to a gene: 6. DNA of the CDR3: TGCAGTGCCTGGTCGGGGGGTTCCTACGAGCAGTACTTC. Translating gives CSAWSGGSYEQYF.

CDR3 in amino acids: CASSLGTSYNEQFF. The DNA for the CDR3 is TGTGCCAGCAGCCTGGGGACTAGCTACAATGAGCAGTTCTTC. The J gene is TRBJ2-1, the V gene TRBV7-2; TRBD2 aligns across 8 bases. The CDR3 is 14 amino acids. V trimming: 5 bases; J trimming: 3 bases; junction bases outside the gene matches: 3. The germline CDR1 and CDR2 sequences are SGHTA and FQGNSA.

The chain carries TRBV12-5 and TRBJ2-3, with 13 bases aligning to TRBD2. V was clipped by 4 bases and J by 2 bases; unmatched bases: 3. The length of the CDR3 is 16 residues. Per germline, CDR1 LGHNT and CDR2 FRNRAP. CDR3 amino acids: CASGSGLAGATDTQYF. CDR3 sequence (DNA): TGTGCTAGTGGTTCTGGACTAGCGGGGGCCACAGATACGCAGTATTTT.

The V gene is TRBV20-1, the J gene TRBJ2-3, with TRBD2 matching 13 bases. The junction had 5 bases not matched to a gene; V was cut back by 5 bases and J by 3 bases. CDR3 length equals 15 residues. Germline lookup yields CDR1 DFQATT and CDR2 SNEGSKA (reference sequence). Here the CDR3 reads CSAVRLAGGTDTQYF. The CDR3 DNA reads TGCAGTGCTGTCCGACTAGCGGGGGGAACAGATACGCAGTATTTT.

This clonotype is medium-sized in the sample. The chain couples TRBV6-5 to TRBJ2-2; D not certain. The CDR3 totals 13 residues. The germline V and J ends were trimmed by 0 bases and 4 bases, with 3 bases remaining between them. Germline V CDR1 and CDR2: MNHEY, SVGAGI. In DNA, the CDR3 is TGTGCCAGCAGTTACTCCGGCACCGGGGAGCTGTTTTTT. Encoded protein: CASSYSGTGELFF.

This clonotype is termed medium-sized. The V call is TRBV5-6, the J call TRBJ1-3; maybe TRBD1 (6 bases). Germline lookup yields CDR1 SGHDT and CDR2 YYEEEE. With 2 bases removed from V and 0 bases from J, the gap between germline ends came to 9 bases. The CDR3 is made up of 15 amino acids. This CDR3 reads CASSFYRASGNTIYF. Written as DNA, the CDR3 is TGTGCCAGCAGCTTTTACAGGGCCTCTGGAAACACCATATATTTT. Looking up the rest from reference TRBV5-6 and TRBJ1-3 gives the full variable domain: DAGVTQSPTHLIKTRGQQVTLRCSPKSGHDTVSWYQQALGQGPQFIFQYYEEEERQRGNFPDRFSGHQFPNYSSELNVNALLLGDSALYLCASSFYRASGNTIYFGEGSWLTVV.

The rearrangement uses TRBV5-1 and TRBJ1-4; 7 bases line up with TRBD1. The CDR3 consists of 13 residues. Trimming cost V 4 bases and J 8 bases; bases outside gene matches: 5. Germline-derived CDR1 and CDR2 are SGHRS and YFSETQ. CDR3 DNA: TGCGCCAGCAGCCCCTTGGGACAGGAAAAACTGTTTTTT. It specifies CASSPLGQEKLFF.

The chain carries TRBV7-9 and TRBJ2-7; maybe TRBD2 (6 bases). Germline V gene lookup returns CDR1 SEHNR and CDR2 FQNEAQ (reference sequence). V was shortened by 5 bases and J by 5 bases, with 19 bases between the two germline ends. The CDR3 is 15 amino acids. The CDR3: CASSPKGSSGHEQYF. DNA of the CDR3: TGTGCCAGCAGCCCCAAGGGGAGTAGCGGCCACGAGCAGTACTTC.

This chain connects TRBV19 to TRBJ1-3, with TRBD1 matching over 11 bases. V lost 3 bases to trimming and J lost 0 bases; unmatched junction nucleotides: 7. The CDR3 runs 18 residues. Germline loops: CDR1 LNHDA, CDR2 SQIVND (reference sequence). The CDR3: CASSMKGQGEFSGNTIYF. The CDR3, as DNA: TGTGCCAGTAGTATGAAGGGACAGGGGGAATTCTCTGGAAACACCATATATTTT.

By share of the sample, this clonotype is medium-sized (0.01 to 0.1%). The J gene is TRBJ2-7, the V gene TRBV19; 7 bases fit TRBD2. CDR3 length: 16 residues. Looked up from germline, CDR1 is LNHDA and CDR2 is SQIVND (reference sequence). The V segment lost 0 bases and the J segment 3 bases; nucleotides outside the gene matches: 8. In DNA, the CDR3 is TGTGCCAGTAGTATAGATCGGGCGGGGGACCACTACGAGCAGTACTTC. This translates into CASSIDRAGDHYEQYF.

This CDR3 reads CASSTRDSTDTQYF. The CDR3, as DNA: TGTGCCAGCAGTACCCGGGACAGCACAGATACGCAGTATTTT. The genes are TRBV2 and TRBJ2-3, with D possibly called TRBD1 or TRBD2 (5 bases each). The CDR3 has 14 amino acids. The germline gives CDR1 SNHLY, CDR2 FYNNEI. The V end lost 5 bases, the J end lost 0 bases, and 9 bases lay between the germline ends.

The chain links TRBV29-1 to TRBJ2-2; 7 bases map to TRBD1. Germline V gives CDR1 SQVTM, CDR2 ANQGSEA. This CDR3 has 13 amino acids. V dropped 4 bases and J dropped 5; count of bases not matched to a gene: 4. Here the CDR3 DNA reads TGCAGCGTTGGGGGACAGAGAACCGGGGAGCTGTTTTTT. Residues: CSVGGQRTGELFF.

The chain has TRBV10-1 and TRBJ1-2; TRBD1 might be the D (5 bases). Trimming removed 6 bases from V and 5 bases from J, with 19 bases in between. This CDR3 spans 15 amino acids. The germline gives CDR1 WNHNN, CDR2 SYGVQD (reference sequence). The CDR3 sequence is CASRVDSRTFYGYTF. DNA for the CDR3: TGCGCCAGCAGGGTAGACAGCCGAACCTTTTATGGCTACACCTTC.

The genes are TRBV12-3 or TRBV12-4 and TRBJ2-3, with 10 bases lining up with TRBD2. V was clipped by 5 bases and J by 8 bases; unmatched bases: 10. This CDR3 region has 15 residues. In DNA form, the CDR3 reads TGTGCCAGCAGTCGCGGGACTAGCGAGAGGAGTACGCAGTATTTT. Amino acids: CASSRGTSERSTQYF.

This clonotype was recorded a few times. One junction end disagrees with the germline gene, perhaps due to a read error. The rearrangement links TRBV5-6 to TRBJ1-1, with 9 bases that match TRBD1. The CDR3 totals 13 residues. Germline CDR1 SGHDT, CDR2 YYEEEE. The CDR3 sequence: CASSLAGTGEAFF. The CDR3 DNA is TGCGCCAGCAGCTTGGCAGGGACAGGGGAAGCTTTCTTT.

This clonotype has ten or more counts. The chain couples TRBV4-3 to TRBJ2-6; TRBD1 aligns across 9 bases. Trimming cost V 1 base and J 0 bases; bases outside gene matches: 13. The V gene's germline CDR1 is LGHNA and CDR2 YSLEER. The CDR3 runs to 21 residues. CDR3 sequence: CASSQVGTGPREDSGANVLTF. The CDR3 DNA is TGCGCCAGCAGCCAAGTTGGGACAGGGCCCCGGGAAGACTCTGGGGCCAACGTCCTGACTTTC.

Only one count was recorded for this clonotype. Germline and junction disagree at one end, which may indicate a read error. The gene calls are TRBV27 and TRBJ2-1; the match to TRBD2 covers 13 bases. Germline lookup yields CDR1 MNHEY and CDR2 SMNVEV (reference sequence). The CDR3 extends over 16 amino acids. In DNA form, the CDR3 reads TGCGCCAGCAGCCACTTCACTAGCGGGGGGGCAGATGAGCAGTTCTTC. Translating it yields CASSHFTSGGADEQFF.

This clonotype has only a few counts. J is TRBJ1-5 and V is TRBV24-1, with 7 positions matching TRBD1. The CDR3 covers 13 residues. The germline gives CDR1 KGHDR, CDR2 SFDVKD. Trimming cost V 7 bases and J 5 bases; bases outside gene matches: 4. The CDR3 DNA reads TGTGCCACCAGCAGACAGGGTGATCAGCCCCAGCATTTT. Protein product: CATSRQGDQPQHF.

Within the sample, this clonotype is large. The chain has TRBV29-1 and TRBJ2-1; TRBD1 matches 10 bases. V was clipped by 2 bases and J by 9 bases; unmatched bases: 16. The CDR3 is 17 amino acids. Germline CDR1 SQVTM, CDR2 ANQGSEA. CDR3 sequence (DNA): TGCAGCGTTGAAAGACGGAGCAAGGGACAGGGGTGGTGTGAGCAGTTCTTC. It translates to CSVERRSKGQGWCEQFF.

This clonotype was seen a handful of times. This chain joins TRBV10-3 and TRBJ2-5; possibly TRBD1 for D (6 bases). Germline loops: CDR1 ENHRY, CDR2 SYGVKD. There are 14 residues in the CDR3. V was trimmed by 8 bases and J by 0 bases, leaving 13 bases between them. The DNA of the CDR3 is TGTGCCATCGGTAGAGGACAGCACCAAGAGACCCAGTACTTC. Its translation: CAIGRGQHQETQYF.

This clonotype is judged medium-sized. V usage is TRBV29-1 and J usage is TRBJ1-5; 10 bases agree with TRBD1. Germline-derived CDR1 and CDR2 are SQVTM and ANQGSEA. The CDR3 has 13 amino acids. With V trimmed by 6 bases and J by 8 bases, 7 bases remained unmatched. The CDR3 nucleotides are TGCAGCGTCCTGGGACAGGGGTCCGAGCCCCAGCATTTT. Protein: CSVLGQGSEPQHF. The full variable domain, its missing parts supplied by reference TRBV29-1 and TRBJ1-5, is SAVISQKPSRDICQRGTSLTIQCQVDSQVTMMFWYRQQPGQSLTLIATANQGSEATYESGFVIDKFPISRPNLTFSTLTVSNMSPEDSSIYLCSVLGQGSEPQHFGDGTRLSIL.

This clonotype is labeled as large. This chain links TRBV29-1 with TRBJ2-5; the D is unclear. V dropped 2 bases and J dropped 3 bases, with 10 bases sitting between them. This CDR3 region has 13 residues. CDR1 and CDR2 from the germline V gene are SQVTM and ANQGSEA. The CDR3 DNA reads as TGCAGCGTTGAACAGGCGTCAAAAGAGACCCAGTACTTC. This gives the protein CSVEQASKETQYF.

This chain links TRBV20-1 with TRBJ2-7; no clear D gene. V gave up 0 bases and J gave up 0 bases, with 12 bases separating them. There are 15 residues in the CDR3. CDR1 and CDR2 from the germline V gene are DFQATT and SNEGSKA (reference sequence). CDR3 protein: CSARDPGRSSYEQYF. The CDR3 DNA follows: TGCAGTGCTAGAGATCCCGGGCGGAGCTCCTACGAGCAGTACTTC.